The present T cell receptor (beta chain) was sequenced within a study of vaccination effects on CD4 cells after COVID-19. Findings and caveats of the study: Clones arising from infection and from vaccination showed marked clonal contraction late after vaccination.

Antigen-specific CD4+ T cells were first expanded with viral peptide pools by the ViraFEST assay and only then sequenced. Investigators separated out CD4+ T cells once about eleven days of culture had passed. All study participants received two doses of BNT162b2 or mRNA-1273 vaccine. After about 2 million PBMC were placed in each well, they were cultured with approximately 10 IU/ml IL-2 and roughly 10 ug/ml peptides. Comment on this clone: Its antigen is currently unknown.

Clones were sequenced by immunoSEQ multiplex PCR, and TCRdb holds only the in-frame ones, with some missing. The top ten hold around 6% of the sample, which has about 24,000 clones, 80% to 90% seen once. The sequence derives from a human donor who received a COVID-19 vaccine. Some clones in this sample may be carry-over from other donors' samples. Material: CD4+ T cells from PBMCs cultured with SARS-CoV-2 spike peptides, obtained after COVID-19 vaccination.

The CDR3 sequence: CASSQNQAFAGYTF. In DNA form, the CDR3 reads TGTGCCAGTAGCCAGAATCAGGCATTCGCAGGCTACACCTTC. The gene calls are TRBV19 and TRBJ1-2, with D unresolved. This CDR3 region has 14 residues. The V end lost 6 bases, the J end lost 8 bases, and 19 bases lay between the germline ends. CDR1 is LNHDA and CDR2 is SQIVND in the germline V gene (reference sequence).